The clone carrying this T cell receptor (beta chain) was observed at least ten times. Its antigen remains unknown. These data are taken from a study of T cells in Graves' hyperthyroidism and ophthalmopathy. Study in general: The initial diagnosis was the point when peripheral blood was collected, ahead of any treatment.

What was amplified from RNA transcripts were TCR beta CDR3 regions. Researchers ran a first-round RT-PCR on the TCR CDR3 using the HTBI primer set. TCRdb recomputed calls from the multiplex PCR reads with MiXCR, one row per CDR3 protein. The sample contains roughly 740,000 distinct CDR3 sequences, approximately 16% of which appear only once. This sample holds PBMCs from less than 13 ml fresh peripheral blood. This CDR3 is 14 amino acids long. J was trimmed by 9 bases and V by 3 bases; bases with no gene match: 8. Germline CDR1 reads SGHTA; CDR2 reads FQGTGA. Findings and caveats of the study: Blood also carried most thyroid clonotypes expanded above 0.001. Progression to ophthalmopathy was predicted a median of 6.5 months early.

This receptor was obtained from a man between 18 and 29 years old with Graves' hyperthyroidism. The chain joins TRBV7-3 to TRBJ2-1; 7 nucleotides agree with TRBD2. The sequenced material came from blood. In DNA form, the CDR3 reads TGTGCCAGCAGCTTCCGGCGGGAGTCCGGTGAGCAGTTCTTC. Amino acid sequence: CASSFRRESGEQFF.